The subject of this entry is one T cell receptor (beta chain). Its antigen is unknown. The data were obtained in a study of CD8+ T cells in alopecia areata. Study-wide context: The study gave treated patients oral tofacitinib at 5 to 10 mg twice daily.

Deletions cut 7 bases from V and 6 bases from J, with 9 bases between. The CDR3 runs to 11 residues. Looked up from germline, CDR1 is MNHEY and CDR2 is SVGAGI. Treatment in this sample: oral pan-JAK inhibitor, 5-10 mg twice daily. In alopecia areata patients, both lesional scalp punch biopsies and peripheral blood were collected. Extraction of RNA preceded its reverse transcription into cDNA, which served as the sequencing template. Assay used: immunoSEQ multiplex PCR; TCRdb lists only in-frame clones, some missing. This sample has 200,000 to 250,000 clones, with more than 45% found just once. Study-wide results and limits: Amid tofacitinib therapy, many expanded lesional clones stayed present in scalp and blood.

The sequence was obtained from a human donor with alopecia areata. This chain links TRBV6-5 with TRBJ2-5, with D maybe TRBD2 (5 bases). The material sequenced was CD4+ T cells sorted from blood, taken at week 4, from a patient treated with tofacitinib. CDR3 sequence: CASIRGKTQYF. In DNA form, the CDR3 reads TGTGCCAGCATACGGGGAAAGACCCAGTACTTC.